Listed below are T cell receptor beta chains from one sample, sequenced in a study of metastatic and nonmetastatic thyroid tumors. TCRdb used MiXCR to call clones anew from the PCR reads. The sample carries around 35,000 clones, roughly 17% recorded once. Sequencing used blood. The receptors derive from a female donor with papillary thyroid cancer or a benign thyroid nodule (not recorded which). Some clones in this sample may be carry-over from other donors' samples. The CDR3 runs from the conserved cysteine through the conserved F or W. The D gene is left open where the match is weak. A row's size may be missing; if present it is once, few, many or a size class.

>TRBV18|TRBJ2-5|12|NA|many
TGTGCCAGCACTACATCCTCGGAGACCCAGTACTTC
CASTTSSETQYF
>TRBV20-1|TRBJ1-6|15|NA|many
TGCAGTGCTCCTGGAGGCAGCTCCTATAATTCACCCCTCCACTTT
CSAPGGSSYNSPLHF
>TRBV4-1|TRBJ2-1|15|NA|many
TGCGCCAGCAGCCAAGAAATAGCCGGGGTCAATGAGCAGTTCTTC
CASSQEIAGVNEQFF
>TRBV6-1|TRBJ1-1|13|NA|medium-sized
TGTGCCAGCAGTGACGGGGCTTCCACTGAAGCTTTCTTT
CASSDGASTEAFF
>TRBV28|TRBJ1-3|15|NA|many
TGTGCCAGCAGGGCGTCGAGGTCGGGAGGAAACACCATATATTTT
CASRASRSGGNTIYF
>TRBV19|TRBJ1-2|14|NA|NA
TGTGCCATTAGTATATATCCGGCCTCTTATCATCTCACCTTC
CAISIYPASYHLTF
>TRBV25-1|TRBJ2-1|16|TRBD2|many
TGTGCCAGCAGTGAATTAGGACTAGCGGATTACAATGAGCAGTTCTTC
CASSELGLADYNEQFF
>TRBV20-1|TRBJ2-7|14|TRBD1|NA
TGCAGTGCTAGAGATGGGGACAGAACCTACGAGCAGTACTTC
CSARDGDRTYEQYF
>TRBV10-2|TRBJ2-7|13|NA|NA
TGCGCCAGCAGTGTGATGAGGGCCAAAGAGCAGTACTTC
CASSVMRAKEQYF
>TRBV10-2|TRBJ2-3|14|NA|many
TGCGCCAGCAGTGTCGGACTCTTCACAGATACGCAGTATTTT
CASSVGLFTDTQYF
>TRBV20-1|TRBJ2-4|18|TRBD2|many
TGCAGTGCCACTCCACTAGCGGGCCCGTCCTTAGCCAAAAACATTCAGTACTTC
CSATPLAGPSLAKNIQYF
>TRBV5-4|TRBJ2-7|13|TRBD2|many
TGTGCCAGCAGACACGTGTCGGGGGGCGAGCAGTACTTC
CASRHVSGGEQYF
>TRBV6-1|TRBJ1-2|13|NA|many
TGTGCCAGCAGTCCCGTCCGCATCTATGGCTACACCTTC
CASSPVRIYGYTF
>TRBV20-1|TRBJ2-7|13|NA|many
TGCAGTGCTAGAGAGGTTTCTAGCGACGAGCAGTACTTC
CSAREVSSDEQYF
>TRBV3-1|TRBJ2-7|13|NA|many
TGTGCCAGCAGCCAAGGCTCAACCTACGAGCAGTACTTC
CASSQGSTYEQYF
>TRBV27|TRBJ2-5|14|TRBD2|few
TGTGCCAGCAGTACCCTGGGGGGGTGGGGGACCCAGTACTTC
CASSTLGGWGTQYF
>TRBV6-1|TRBJ1-2|15|NA|many
TGTGCCAGCAGTGAACCGGGCAGACCAGATTATGGCTACACCTTC
CASSEPGRPDYGYTF
>TRBV5-1|TRBJ2-5|14|TRBD1|NA
TGCGCCAGCAGCTTGGGGACAGGACAAGAGACCCAGTACTTC
CASSLGTGQETQYF
>TRBV6-1|TRBJ1-5|13|NA|many
TGTGCCAGCACGAGGGAAAGCAATCAGCCCCAGCATTTT
CASTRESNQPQHF
>TRBV20-1|TRBJ1-1|14|NA|many
TGCAGTGCTAGAATTGATATGGCGAACACTGAAGCTTTCTTT
CSARIDMANTEAFF
>TRBV20-1|TRBJ1-6|13|NA|medium-sized
TGCAGTGCTAGAAAACGGCTTAATTCACCCCTCCACTTT
CSARKRLNSPLHF
>TRBV3-1|TRBJ2-1|15|NA|many
TGTGCCAGCAGGCCGAGCGAACGCTCCTACAATGAGCAGTTCTTC
CASRPSERSYNEQFF
>TRBV7-9|TRBJ2-1|13|NA|many
TGTGCCAGCAGCCCCGGGACTGTCAATGAGCAGTTCTTC
CASSPGTVNEQFF